The 17 T cell receptor beta chains given below trace back to one sample, sequenced in a study of PD-L1 blockade in urothelial cancer. Time point defined: pretreatment peripheral blood. Produced via immunoSEQ multiplex PCR; TCRdb's table is partial and in-frame only. The sample comprises tens of thousands of clones, 81% of which are singletons, and 3.2% rests with the top ten. Here the sequenced sample was PBMCs, taken around atezolizumab (anti-PD-L1) treatment. The receptor source for this set is a man in his sixties or seventies with urothelial cancer.

The rearrangement uses TRBV7-9 and TRBJ2-5, with a tentative D call TRBD1 (5 bases). Germline CDR1 is SEHNR and CDR2 is FQNEAQ (reference sequence). The CDR3 runs 16 residues. V lost 5 bases to trimming and J lost 0 bases, with 16 bases between them. The CDR3 DNA is TGTGCCAGCAGCCCCGCTGGGGCTGTAAACCAAGAGACCCAGTACTTC. It translates to CASSPAGAVNQETQYF.

As to this clone: Other nucleotide sequences from this sample produce the same CDR3. The rearrangement links TRBV11-2 to TRBJ1-4; no clear D. The V end was cut by 0 bases, the J end by 1 base, with 9 bases between. The CDR3 covers 16 residues. Germline V CDR1 and CDR2: SGHAT, FQNNGV. As DNA, the CDR3 is TGTGCCAGCAGCTTAGATTTGACGGGAACTAATGAAAAACTGTTTTTT. Its translation is CASSLDLTGTNEKLFF.

The V call is TRBV4-1, the J call TRBJ1-2; no clear D gene. Trimming took off 3 bases at V and 7 bases at J, with 15 bases between the two ends. The CDR3 is made up of 14 amino acids. CDR1 is MGHRA and CDR2 is YSYEKL in the germline V gene. The CDR3 DNA reads TGCGCCAGCAGCCACCCCGCCCGGGAAACTGGCTACACCTTC. It is translated as CASSHPARETGYTF.

Concerning this clone itself: Other nucleotide sequences in the sample specify the same CDR3. CDR3 protein: CASSSRQGNTEAFF. The CDR3 nucleotides read TGTGCCAGCAGCTCCCGACAGGGGAACACTGAAGCTTTCTTT. This rearrangement joins TRBV9 to TRBJ1-1, with 7 bases lining up with TRBD1. Germline trimming cut 4 bases from V and 1 base from J; bases unmatched to any gene: 4. The CDR3 is 14 amino acids. Germline values: CDR1 SGDLS, CDR2 YYNGEE.

The chain has TRBV6-4 and TRBJ2-7; no definite D call. This CDR3 comprises 16 residues. From germline, CDR1 is MRHNA and CDR2 SNTAGT. With 2 bases removed from V and 0 bases from J, the gap between germline ends came to 14 bases. CDR3 coding DNA: TGTGCCAGCAGTGACCCGTTTTGTAGACACTCCTACGAGCAGTACTTC. Protein sequence: CASSDPFCRHSYEQYF.

This clone has only a few counts. This sequence joins TRBV30 and TRBJ1-2, with a possible D match to TRBD1 (5 bases). CDR1 and CDR2 from the germline V gene are GTSNPN and SVGIG (reference sequence). This CDR3 has 15 residues. V was trimmed by 2 bases and J by 4 bases, leaving 17 bases between them. The CDR3 region has the DNA TGTGCCTGGAGTAGGGGACTTGGCAGGACCTATGGCTACACCTTC. As protein: CAWSRGLGRTYGYTF.

This clone was recorded only once. V usage is TRBV11-2 and J usage is TRBJ2-1, with 8 bases aligning to TRBD2. This CDR3 comprises 13 residues. V lost 6 bases and J lost 7; bases outside the gene matches: 5. Germline CDR1 is SGHAT and CDR2 is FQNNGV. The CDR3 loop is CASRSSGKNEQFF. The DNA for the CDR3 is TGTGCCAGCAGAAGTAGCGGGAAAAATGAGCAGTTCTTC. Full variable domain (missing parts from reference TRBV11-2 and TRBJ2-1): EAGVAQSPRYKIIEKRQSVAFWCNPISGHATLYWYQQILGQGPKLLIQFQNNGVVDDSQLPKDRFSAERLKGVDSTLKIQPAKLEDSAVYLCASRSSGKNEQFFGPGTRLTVL.

The chain employs TRBV5-1 and TRBJ1-2, with 7 nucleotides matching TRBD1. The ends lost 0 bases at V and 3 bases at J; junction bases unmatched: 5. The CDR3 is made up of 15 amino acids. Germline V lookup: CDR1 SGHRS, CDR2 YFSETQ. The CDR3 sequence is CASSLGGQFDYGYTF. The CDR3 DNA follows: TGCGCCAGCAGCTTGGGGGGACAGTTCGACTATGGCTACACCTTC. The full variable domain, completed using reference TRBV5-1 and TRBJ1-2, is KAGVTQTPRYLIKTRGQQVTLSCSPISGHRSVSWYQQTPGQGLQFLFEYFSETQRNKGNFPGRFSGRQFSNSRSEMNVSTLELGDSALYLCASSLGGQFDYGYTFGSGTRLTVV.

This clone was observed a handful of times. This chain connects TRBV6-5 to TRBJ2-7; the D gene is possibly TRBD2 (5 bases). Germline CDR1 and CDR2: MNHEY and SVGAGI. V dropped 2 bases and J dropped 1 base, with 6 bases sitting between them. The CDR3 is made up of 13 amino acids. The CDR3 spells CASSYQRSYEQYF. Written as DNA, the CDR3 is TGTGCCAGCAGTTACCAGCGGTCCTACGAGCAGTACTTC.

The chain carries TRBV7-6 and TRBJ2-2; D possibly corresponds to TRBD2 (5 bases). The CDR3 is 14 amino acids. Trimming took off 2 bases at V and 7 bases at J, with 11 bases between the two ends. From germline, CDR1 is SGHVS and CDR2 FNYEAQ. The CDR3 loop reads CASSLQGGSGELFF. The DNA for the CDR3 is TGTGCCAGCAGCTTACAAGGAGGTAGCGGGGAGCTGTTTTTT.

The genes are TRBV9 and TRBJ2-5; D is possibly TRBD1 (6 bases). The CDR3 runs to 15 residues. The germline V gene encodes CDR1 SGDLS and CDR2 YYNGEE. V was shortened by 3 bases and J by 5 bases, with 17 bases between the two germline ends. The CDR3 loop is CASSGSGGAWETQYF. CDR3 nucleotide sequence: TGTGCCAGCAGCGGATCTGGGGGCGCCTGGGAGACCCAGTACTTC. Drawing the rest from reference TRBV9 and TRBJ2-5, the complete variable domain is DSGVTQTPKHLITATGQRVTLRCSPRSGDLSVYWYQQSLDQGLQFLIQYYNGEERAKGNILERFSAQQFPDLHSELNLSSLELGDSALYFCASSGSGGAWETQYFGPGTRLLVL.

This chain links TRBV19 with TRBJ1-4; D unclear. This CDR3 region has 13 residues. Between the trimmed V and J ends, which lost 3 bases and 10 bases, there was a span of 12 bases. The germline V gene encodes CDR1 LNHDA and CDR2 SQIVND (reference sequence). CDR3: CASSINAGTKLFF. The CDR3 coding sequence is TGTGCCAGTAGTATTAACGCGGGAACAAAACTGTTTTTT.

The genes are TRBV28 and TRBJ2-7; D perhaps matches TRBD2 (5 bases). Germline V gene data show CDR1 as MDHEN and CDR2 as SYDVKM. The germline V and J ends were trimmed by 11 bases and 0 bases, with 11 bases remaining between them. The CDR3 sequence is 12 residues long. CDR3 sequence: CAARGDSYEQYF. CDR3 in DNA: TGTGCCGCACGGGGTGACTCCTACGAGCAGTACTTC.

In regard to this clone: This same CDR3 is encoded by further DNA sequences in the sample. The rearrangement uses TRBV5-1 and TRBJ2-7; 11 bases are a match to TRBD2. The CDR3 has 14 residues. The junction had 1 base not matched to a gene; V was cut back by 4 bases and J by 1 base. CDR1 SGHRS and CDR2 YFSETQ come from the germline V gene. In DNA form, the CDR3 reads TGCGCCAGCAGCGGGACTAGCGGTTCCTACGAGCAGTACTTC. Protein: CASSGTSGSYEQYF.

The chain couples TRBV9 to TRBJ2-1; 9 bases match TRBD1. CDR1 is SGDLS and CDR2 is YYNGEE in the germline V gene. There are 15 residues in the CDR3. V was pared by 3 bases and J by 4 bases, with 5 bases of the junction left unmatched. In nucleotides, the CDR3 is TGTGCCAGCAGCGCTGGACAGGGGACTTACAATGAGCAGTTCTTC. This encodes CASSAGQGTYNEQFF.

The V call is TRBV6-1, the J call TRBJ1-1; 9 nucleotides agree with TRBD1. Trimming cost V 2 bases and J 4 bases; bases outside gene matches: 2. CDR3 length: 14 amino acids. Germline V gives CDR1 MNHNS, CDR2 SASEGT. The CDR3 loop reads CASSETGGVTEAFF. In DNA, the CDR3 is TGTGCCAGCAGTGAAACAGGGGGCGTCACTGAAGCTTTCTTT.

This chain links TRBV5-6 with TRBJ1-2; D might be TRBD1 (5 bases). The CDR3 is 15 residues long. The V gene lost 4 bases and the J gene lost 2 bases, with 15 bases spanning the gap. The germline V gene has CDR1 SGHDT and CDR2 YYEEEE. The CDR3, as DNA: TGTGCCAGCAGCCTACTTGAGACAGAGAACTATGGCTACACCTTC. Amino acid sequence: CASSLLETENYGYTF.